This T cell receptor beta chain was sequenced in a study of blood T cell repertoires in COVID-19. Study summary: Samples of COVID-19 (acute and convalescent) were obtained from the United States, Italy and Spain. Sample material is recorded as cDNA or gDNA derived from T cells, B-cell-depleted T cells, or PBMCs.

Seattle's enrolled individuals joined amid active infection and were then monitored longitudinally. CDR1 and CDR2 from the germline V gene are LGHNT and FRNRAP. V lost 4 bases, J lost 9 bases, and 7 bases lay in between. The CDR3 length is 12 residues. Per the authors' pipeline: Estimates of nucleated cell counts were drawn from the amplification of reference gene primers. Sequencing was performed with immunoSEQ multiplex PCR; in TCRdb, only in-frame clones are kept and a portion is missing. V and J calls and clone size are copied from that table; D and trimming were computed from the DNA. The sample yields some 73,000 clones, around nine tenths seen once.

The TCR comes from a man aged 80 or over with COVID-19, enrolled during active disease. The chain carries TRBV12-5 and TRBJ1-6; no clear D gene. Sequenced: peripheral blood. The CDR3: CASGSRSSPLHF. CDR3 in DNA: TGTGCTAGTGGTTCGCGGAGTTCACCCCTCCACTTT.